These 31 T cell receptor beta chains share one sample of origin, sequenced in a study of T-cell reconstitution after alpha-beta-depleted transplantation in children. A library of TCRbeta sequences, prepared with unique molecular identifiers, was generated. In TCRdb, the PCR reads were re-called with MiXCR into one record per CDR3 protein. The sample yields hundreds of thousands of distinct CDR3 sequences, approximately 16% seen once. Sequenced material: PBMCs from the stem cell graft donor, taken from the stem cell graft. Receptors originate from a human donor who donated a stem cell graft to a child with acute myeloid leukemia.

This clonotype showed up many times. The chain employs TRBV20-1 and TRBJ2-3; a possible D gene is TRBD1 (6 bases). Trimming pared 5 bases from V and 0 bases from J, leaving 21 bases between. Germline loops: CDR1 DFQATT, CDR2 SNEGSKA (reference sequence). The CDR3 spans 17 residues. CDR3 loop: CSARSIRGGPSTDTQYF. CDR3 coding DNA: TGCAGTGCTCGTTCAATCAGGGGTGGTCCAAGCACAGATACGCAGTATTTT.

This clonotype appeared many times. This chain links TRBV12-3 or TRBV12-4 with TRBJ2-1, with 7 bases identical to TRBD1. The V gene end was trimmed by 6 bases and the J gene end by 3 bases; junction bases not matched to a gene: 8. The length of the CDR3 is 15 residues. The CDR3 here is CASSPTGSSYNEQFF. For the CDR3, the DNA is TGTGCCAGCAGCCCGACAGGGTCGAGCTACAATGAGCAGTTCTTC.

The V gene is TRBV7-2, the J gene TRBJ2-1; D ambiguous. Germline CDR1 SGHTA, CDR2 FQGNSA. The CDR3 is 13 residues long. The V end lost 10 bases, the J end lost 2 bases, and 12 bases lay between the germline ends. This CDR3 is CATEQQAYNEQFF. CDR3 nucleotide sequence: TGTGCCACCGAACAGCAAGCCTACAATGAGCAGTTCTTC.

The sample holds many counts of this clonotype. This rearrangement joins TRBV20-1 to TRBJ2-7, with TRBD1 matching over 8 bases. Trimming took 6 bases from V and 1 from J; bases not matched to a gene: 14. The CDR3 totals 16 residues. CDR1 DFQATT and CDR2 SNEGSKA come from the germline V gene (reference sequence). CDR3: CSAPQYGTGLSYEQYF. CDR3 nucleotide sequence: TGCAGTGCCCCCCAATACGGGACAGGTCTTTCCTACGAGCAGTACTTC.

This clonotype showed up just a few times. The CDR3 loop reads CASRGRGNEQFF. The DNA for the CDR3 is TGTGCCAGCAGGGGGCGGGGCAATGAGCAGTTCTTC. The chain is built from TRBV12-3 or TRBV12-4 and TRBJ2-1; a possible D gene is TRBD2 (6 bases). The CDR3 totals 12 residues. V was pared by 6 bases and J by 6 bases, with 9 bases between.

This clonotype was counted a few times. The gene calls are TRBV6-1 and TRBJ2-7; 8 bases agree with TRBD1. Germline CDR1 reads MNHNS; CDR2 reads SASEGT. V gave up 6 bases and J gave up 8 bases; unmatched junction bases: 3. This CDR3 spans 11 amino acids. Here the CDR3 DNA reads TGTGCCAGCAGAGGACAGGGAAAGCAGTACGTC. Translating gives CASRGQGKQYV.

This clonotype was detected ten times or more. The chain joins TRBV20-1 to TRBJ1-6, with 7 bases lining up with TRBD1. V shed 6 bases and J 8 bases; nucleotides not matched to a gene: 7. CDR1 is DFQATT, CDR2 SNEGSKA, per germline (reference sequence). CDR3 size: 13 residues. CDR3 residues: CSAPGQRHSPLHF. The CDR3 region has the DNA TGCAGTGCACCGGGACAGAGACATTCACCCCTCCACTTT.

This clonotype has at least ten counts. This chain uses TRBV15 with TRBJ2-7; D not certain. Germline V gene lookup returns CDR1 LNHNV and CDR2 YYDKDF (reference sequence). The CDR3 has 13 residues. V lost 0 bases, J lost 3 bases, and 6 bases lay in between. The CDR3 DNA follows: TGTGCCACCAGCAGAGAGACGGACTACGAGCAGTACTTC. It is translated as CATSRETDYEQYF. Filled out from reference TRBV15 and TRBJ2-7, the complete variable domain reads DAMVIQNPRYQVTQFGKPVTLSCSQTLNHNVMYWYQQKSSQAPKLLFHYYDKDFNNEADTPDNFQSRRPNTSFCFLDIRSPGLGDTAMYLCATSRETDYEQYFGPGTRLTVT.

The CDR3 DNA reads TGTGCCAGCTGTTTCCGCCTGGAGGGGAATGGTATGAACACTGAAGCTTTCTTT. Translation gives CASCFRLEGNGMNTEAFF. This chain links TRBV2 with TRBJ1-1, with D possibly TRBD1 on 5 matching bases. Trimming left V 8 bases short and J 0 bases short, with 25 bases between. The CDR3 loop spans 18 amino acids. From germline, CDR1 is SNHLY and CDR2 FYNNEI.

V usage is TRBV12-3 or TRBV12-4 and J usage is TRBJ1-2; weak D call: TRBD1 (6 bases). The V gene lost 6 bases and the J gene lost 5 bases, with 13 bases spanning the gap. The CDR3 covers 13 residues. CDR3 protein: CASSPGALYGYTF. The CDR3 DNA is TGTGCCAGCAGCCCAGGGGCCCTGTATGGCTACACCTTC.

The chain recombines TRBV7-9 with TRBJ2-7; 8 positions agree with TRBD2. The CDR3 is 15 amino acids. With 3 bases clipped from V and 0 bases from J, the junction kept 4 bases outside the gene matches. CDR1 is SEHNR and CDR2 is FQNEAQ in the germline V gene (reference sequence). The DNA of the CDR3 is TGTGCCAGCAGCTTTATAGCGGGGTCCTCCTACGAGCAGTACTTC. This encodes CASSFIAGSSYEQYF.

This clonotype was recorded a few times. The chain employs TRBV20-1 and TRBJ2-2; the match to TRBD2 covers 12 bases. This CDR3 spans 17 amino acids. Germline trimming cut 0 bases from V and 4 bases from J; bases unmatched to any gene: 6. Germline V CDR1 and CDR2: DFQATT, SNEGSKA (reference sequence). The CDR3 sequence is CSARDPLTSGGTGELFF. CDR3 in DNA: TGCAGTGCTAGAGATCCCCTGACTAGCGGGGGCACCGGGGAGCTGTTTTTT.

The rearrangement uses TRBV5-4 and TRBJ2-1, with 7 bases aligning to TRBD1. The germline CDR1 and CDR2 sequences are SGHNT and YYREEE (reference sequence). CDR3 size: 15 residues. V shed 0 bases and J 7 bases; nucleotides not matched to a gene: 7. The CDR3: CASSLVTGVTNEQFF. CDR3 in DNA: TGTGCCAGCAGCTTGGTAACAGGGGTTACGAATGAGCAGTTCTTC.

This clonotype was seen at least ten times. The chain couples TRBV11-1 to TRBJ2-5, with D possibly matching TRBD1 (5 bases). The germline gives CDR1 SGHAT, CDR2 FQDESV (reference sequence). The CDR3 covers 14 residues. V lost 5 bases to trimming and J lost 7 bases, with 17 bases between them. The CDR3 coding sequence is TGTGCCAGCAGCCGCAGGTTCCCCCAGGGGACCCAGTACTTC. It is translated as CASSRRFPQGTQYF.

The chain couples TRBV11-2 to TRBJ2-7; possibly TRBD1 for D (6 bases). The V gene's germline CDR1 is SGHAT and CDR2 FQNNGV. The CDR3 covers 15 residues. V shed 1 base and J shed 2 bases, with 12 bases lying between them. CDR3: CASSLVQGIPYEQYF. In DNA, the CDR3 is TGTGCCAGCAGCTTAGTACAGGGTATCCCCTACGAGCAGTACTTC.

This clonotype was recorded many times. The rearrangement uses TRBV5-1 and TRBJ2-5; D remains unclear. V was pared by 5 bases and J by 5 bases, with 13 bases between. Germline CDR1 and CDR2: SGHRS and YFSETQ. The CDR3 totals 13 residues. CDR3 sequence reads: CASRSLLGETQYF. The CDR3 DNA sequence: TGCGCCAGCAGGAGTTTGTTAGGGGAGACCCAGTACTTC.

This chain uses TRBV10-3 with TRBJ2-1; a possible D gene is TRBD1 (5 bases). Germline V gene sequence: CDR1 ENHRY, CDR2 SYGVKD. The CDR3 is 17 residues long. V was shortened by 0 bases and J by 9 bases, with 21 bases between the two germline ends. CDR3: CAISESTDTKDQGEQFF. The CDR3 DNA is TGTGCCATCAGTGAGTCGACGGACACCAAAGACCAGGGTGAGCAGTTCTTC.

In its sample, this clonotype was seen a few times. V is TRBV6-1 and J is TRBJ2-2, with D possibly being TRBD1 (6 bases). V was cut by 5 bases and J by 4 bases, with 17 bases left in between. The CDR3 covers 16 residues. Germline V lookup: CDR1 MNHNS, CDR2 SASEGT. CDR3 in DNA: TGTGCCAGCAGTCAACTGGACAGTGGAGGCACCGGGGAGCTGTTTTTT. It codes for CASSQLDSGGTGELFF.

The chain uses TRBV6-5 and TRBJ2-2, with D hard to call. Per the germline V gene, CDR1 is MNHEY and CDR2 is SVGAGI. Trimming removed 6 bases from V and 7 bases from J, with 9 bases in between. The CDR3 covers 12 residues. The CDR3 region is CASRRDFGELFF. The CDR3, as DNA: TGTGCCAGCAGAAGAGATTTCGGGGAGCTGTTTTTT.

This clonotype showed up just a few times. The genes are TRBV7-9 and TRBJ2-1; the D gene is possibly TRBD2 (5 bases). Trimming cost V 0 bases and J 5 bases, with 11 bases left between them. Germline CDR1 reads SEHNR; CDR2 reads FQNEAQ (reference sequence). The CDR3 is 15 amino acids. This CDR3 reads CASSLAGRANNEQFF. CDR3 sequence (DNA): TGTGCCAGCAGCTTAGCGGGGAGAGCGAACAATGAGCAGTTCTTC.

The CDR3 sequence is CSAGGAGGWNTGELFF. CDR3 DNA sequence: TGCAGTGCTGGGGGAGCAGGGGGCTGGAACACCGGGGAGCTGTTTTTT. The chain has TRBV20-1 and TRBJ2-2, with 8 bases lining up with TRBD1. Per the germline V gene, CDR1 is DFQATT and CDR2 is SNEGSKA (reference sequence). This CDR3 is 16 amino acids long. V dropped 5 bases and J dropped 1; count of bases not matched to a gene: 9.

The rearrangement joins TRBV28 to TRBJ2-5; D is unresolved. The length of the CDR3 is 13 residues. The germline V gene has CDR1 MDHEN and CDR2 SYDVKM. V was shortened by 3 bases and J by 4 bases, with 9 bases between the two germline ends. The CDR3 region is CASSFREGETQYF. The CDR3 DNA sequence: TGTGCCAGCAGTTTTCGTGAAGGAGAGACCCAGTACTTC.

The chain combines TRBV12-3 or TRBV12-4 with TRBJ2-5, with D unresolved. This CDR3 is 16 amino acids long. Trimming cost V 0 bases and J 5 bases, with 16 bases left between them. Here the CDR3 DNA reads TGTGCCAGCAGTTTAGCGTTCCGCGCTGGGTTGGAGACCCAGTACTTC. This sequence encodes CASSLAFRAGLETQYF.

This clonotype was picked up a small number of times. The chain joins TRBV30 to TRBJ2-1, with TRBD2 identical over 11 bases. From germline, CDR1 is GTSNPN and CDR2 SVGIG (reference sequence). J was trimmed by 10 bases and V by 6 bases; bases with no gene match: 5. This CDR3 comprises 12 residues. This CDR3 reads CACSGGGREQFF. CDR3 DNA: TGTGCCTGTAGCGGGGGGGGGAGGGAGCAGTTCTTC.

This clonotype has a count of ten or more. The chain has TRBV20-1 and TRBJ2-5; TRBD2 matches at 7 bases. V trimming: 2 bases; J trimming: 2 bases; junction bases outside the gene matches: 5. Per germline, CDR1 DFQATT and CDR2 SNEGSKA (reference sequence). CDR3 length: 14 amino acids. The CDR3 DNA is TGCAGTGCTAGACAGGGACTAAGGCAAGAGACCCAGTACTTC. Its translation is CSARQGLRQETQYF.

The rearrangement joins TRBV5-1 to TRBJ1-3; TRBD1 agrees at 12 bases. The CDR3 is made up of 14 amino acids. Trimming removed 0 bases from V and 9 bases from J; junction bases left unmatched: 1. Germline values: CDR1 SGHRS, CDR2 YFSETQ. The CDR3 spells CASSLGDRGPTIYF. The DNA of the CDR3 is TGCGCCAGCAGCTTGGGGGACAGGGGGCCCACCATATATTTT.

The chain joins TRBV30 to TRBJ2-7; 10 bases fit TRBD2. In germline, CDR1 is GTSNPN, CDR2 SVGIG (reference sequence). The CDR3 has 14 residues. Trimming removed 4 bases from V and 2 bases from J; junction bases left unmatched: 5. Written as DNA, the CDR3 is TGTGCCTGGATCCCCGGGACTAGCGCCTACGAGCAGTACTTC. Translated, it gives CAWIPGTSAYEQYF.

The sample holds many counts of this clonotype. This chain links TRBV20-1 with TRBJ2-5; 8 bases match TRBD1. From germline, CDR1 is DFQATT and CDR2 SNEGSKA (reference sequence). J was trimmed by 3 bases and V by 3 bases; bases with no gene match: 12. CDR3 length: 16 amino acids. The CDR3 region is CSARHHRQGTEETQYF. The CDR3 bases are TGCAGTGCTAGGCACCATCGACAGGGGACGGAAGAGACCCAGTACTTC.

This clonotype occurred a few times. The V call is TRBV5-1, the J call TRBJ1-1; the match to TRBD1 covers 8 bases. The CDR3 runs to 15 residues. The J segment lost 8 bases and the V segment lost 1 base, leaving 10 bases of the junction unmatched. From germline, CDR1 is SGHRS and CDR2 YFSETQ. DNA for the CDR3: TGCGCCAGCAGCTTGTCCGCGGGACAGGTCGCAGAAGCTTTCTTT. It yields the protein CASSLSAGQVAEAFF.

This clonotype has at least ten counts. The chain recombines TRBV13 with TRBJ2-7; 7 bases match TRBD1. This CDR3 is built from 14 residues. Germline values: CDR1 PRHDT, CDR2 FYEKMQ (reference sequence). The V segment lost 5 bases and the J segment 5 bases; nucleotides outside the gene matches: 9. CDR3 nucleotides: TGTGCCAGCAGCCCCCCGGGACAGATCCACGAGCAGTACTTC. Its protein is CASSPPGQIHEQYF.

This clonotype was observed many times. The J gene is TRBJ2-7, the V gene TRBV6-1; D remains unclear. The germline CDR1 and CDR2 sequences are MNHNS and SASEGT. The V end lost 5 bases, the J end lost 1 base, and 12 bases lay between the germline ends. The CDR3 runs 14 residues. The DNA for the CDR3 is TGTGCCAGCAGTCCAGACCCGAGTTCCTACGAGCAGTACTTC. This encodes CASSPDPSSYEQYF.